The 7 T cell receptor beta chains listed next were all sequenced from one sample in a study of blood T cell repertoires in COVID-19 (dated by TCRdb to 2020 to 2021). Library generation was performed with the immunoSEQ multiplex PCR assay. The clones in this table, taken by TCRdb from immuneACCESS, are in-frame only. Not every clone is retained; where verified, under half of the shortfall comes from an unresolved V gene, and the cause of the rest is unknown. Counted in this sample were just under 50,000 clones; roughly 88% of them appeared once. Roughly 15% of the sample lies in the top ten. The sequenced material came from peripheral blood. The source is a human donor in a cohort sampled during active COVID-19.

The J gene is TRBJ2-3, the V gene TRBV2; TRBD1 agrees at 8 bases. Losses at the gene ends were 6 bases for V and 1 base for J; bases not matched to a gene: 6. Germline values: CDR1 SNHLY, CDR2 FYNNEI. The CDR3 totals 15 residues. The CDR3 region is CASRATRGRTDTQYF. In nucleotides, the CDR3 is TGTGCCAGCAGAGCTACCAGGGGGCGCACAGATACGCAGTATTTT. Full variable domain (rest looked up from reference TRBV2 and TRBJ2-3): EPEVTQTPSHQVTQMGQEVILRCVPISNHLYFYWYRQILGQKVEFLVSFYNNEISEKSEIFDDQFSVERPDGSNFTLKIRSTKLEDSAMYFCASRATRGRTDTQYFGPGTRLTVL.

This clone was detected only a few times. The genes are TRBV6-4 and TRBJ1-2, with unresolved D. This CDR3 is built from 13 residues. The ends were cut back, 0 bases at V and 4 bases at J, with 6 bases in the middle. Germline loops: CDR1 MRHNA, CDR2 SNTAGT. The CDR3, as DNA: TGTGCCAGCAGTGACTCGGGCAGCTATGGCTACACCTTC. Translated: CASSDSGSYGYTF.

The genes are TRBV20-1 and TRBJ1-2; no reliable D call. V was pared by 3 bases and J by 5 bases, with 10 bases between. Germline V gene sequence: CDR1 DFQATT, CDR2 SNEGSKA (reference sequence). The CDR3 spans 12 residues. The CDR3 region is CSASQTDYGYTF. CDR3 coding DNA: TGCAGTGCTAGTCAAACAGATTATGGCTACACCTTC.

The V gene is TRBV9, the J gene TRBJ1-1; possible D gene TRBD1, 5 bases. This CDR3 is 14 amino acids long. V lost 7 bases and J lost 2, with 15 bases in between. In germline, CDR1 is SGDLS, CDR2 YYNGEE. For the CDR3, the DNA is TGTGCCAGCCGGGGACTAGGAGGAAACACTGAAGCTTTCTTT. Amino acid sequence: CASRGLGGNTEAFF.

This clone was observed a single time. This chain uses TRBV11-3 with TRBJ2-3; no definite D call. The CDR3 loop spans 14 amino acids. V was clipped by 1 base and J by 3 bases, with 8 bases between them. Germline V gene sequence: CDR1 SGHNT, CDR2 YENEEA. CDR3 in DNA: TGTGCCAGCAGCTTAGGGCCCAGTACAGATACGCAGTATTTT. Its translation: CASSLGPSTDTQYF.

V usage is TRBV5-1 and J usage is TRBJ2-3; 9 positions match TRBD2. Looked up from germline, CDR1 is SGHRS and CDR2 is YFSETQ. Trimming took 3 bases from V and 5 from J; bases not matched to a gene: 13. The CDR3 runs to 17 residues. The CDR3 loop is CASSSRGMREGLDTQYF. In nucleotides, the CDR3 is TGCGCCAGCAGCTCCAGAGGGATGCGGGAGGGCCTAGATACGCAGTATTTT.

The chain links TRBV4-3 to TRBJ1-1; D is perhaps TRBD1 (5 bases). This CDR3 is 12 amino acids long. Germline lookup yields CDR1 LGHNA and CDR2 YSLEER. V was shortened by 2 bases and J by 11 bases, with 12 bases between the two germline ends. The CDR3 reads CASSQSGQRAFF. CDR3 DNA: TGCGCCAGCAGCCAAAGTGGACAAAGGGCTTTCTTT.